This T cell receptor (beta chain) was captured by sequencing in a study of T cells in Graves' hyperthyroidism and ophthalmopathy. General study findings and limits: By a 13 V-J model, ophthalmopathy was set apart from stable hyperthyroidism. Ophthalmopathy was predicted by the model a median of around 5.9 months ahead of onset.

CDR1 and CDR2 (germline): LNHDA, SQIVND (reference sequence). Between the trimmed V and J ends, which lost 4 bases and 0 bases, there was a span of 12 bases. CDR3 length: 16 amino acids. Ophthalmopathy cases met thresholds of Clinical Activity Score at least 3, NOSPECS grade at least 4 and duration under 3 months. Using more than 8 ml of fresh peripheral blood, PBMCs were prepared. At least ten counts were recorded for this clonotype. Its target is not known. TCR beta CDR3 regions were amplified from RNA. RT-PCR in the first round (using the HTBI primer set) targeted the TCR CDR3. From the multiplex PCR reads, TCRdb called clonotypes with MiXCR, one entry per CDR3 protein. Of 300,000 to 450,000 distinct CDR3 sequences listed, over 15% were seen once; the top ten hold 15%.

The TCR originated in a woman in her thirties or forties with Graves' ophthalmopathy. The sample was blood. The chain links TRBV19 to TRBJ2-2, with D perhaps matching TRBD2 (6 bases). The CDR3 protein is CASSTIADANTGELFF. The CDR3 DNA reads TGTGCCAGTAGTACGATAGCGGATGCGAACACCGGGGAGCTGTTTTTT.